Sequencing of this T cell receptor beta chain was carried out in a study of PD-1 blockade in classical Hodgkin lymphoma. For the study at large: Each patient was given nivolumab 3 mg/kg through a vein every 2 weeks. Findings and limits, study-wide: The origin of the repertoire differences remains undefined, with disease activity or prior therapy as possible causes. With CD4+ cells, TCR diversity rose significantly by C4D1, but not with CD8+ cells.

Libraries were prepared by immunoSEQ multiplex PCR; TCRdb keeps only in-frame clonotypes and omits some of them. The table includes 55,000 to 65,000 clones, 75% to 90% detected once. Brentuximab vedotin exposure varied, and every patient relapsed after autologous stem cell transplantation. This CDR3 has 12 residues. The V end was cut by 4 bases, the J end by 5 bases, with 6 bases between. CDR1 and CDR2 from the germline V gene are LGHNT and FRNRAP. A single count supports this clone. Antigen specificity is unknown. This clonotype was obtained from a human donor with classical Hodgkin lymphoma. The source material was peripheral blood mononuclear cells (PBMCs), sampled at baseline. The rearrangement links TRBV12-5 to TRBJ1-5; no reliable D call. The CDR3, as DNA: TGTGCTAGTGGTTATCTGCATCAGCCCCAGCATTTT. Protein sequence: CASGYLHQPQHF.